The 21 T cell receptor beta chains listed next were all sequenced from one sample in a study of shared clonotypes between healthy human individuals. Assay used: immunoSEQ multiplex PCR; TCRdb lists only in-frame clones, some missing. The table shows about 2.1 million clones, with about 93% occurring only once. Terminally differentiated effector memory CD45RA+ cells were left out of the naive CD8 fraction, which was CD45RO-negative and positively selected for CCR7. The sequenced sample was naive CD8+ T cells from PBMCs. Source of these receptors: a man younger than 35 in good health. Some clones in this sample may be carry-over from other donors' samples.

This clone has a single count. V and J are TRBV27 and TRBJ2-7, with a tentative D call TRBD2 (5 bases). CDR3 size: 14 residues. The V end was cut by 1 base, the J end by 1 base, with 8 bases between. Looked up from germline, CDR1 is MNHEY and CDR2 is SMNVEV (reference sequence). The CDR3 spells CASSLWPGSYEQYF. CDR3 nucleotides: TGTGCCAGCAGTTTATGGCCGGGGTCCTACGAGCAGTACTTC.

This chain links TRBV5-6 with TRBJ2-7, with D perhaps TRBD2 (6 bases). Trimming removed 5 bases from V and 6 bases from J, with 18 bases in between. The CDR3 runs 14 residues. Germline-derived CDR1 and CDR2 are SGHDT and YYEEEE. The CDR3 DNA sequence: TGTGCCAGCAGAATGTGGGACTTTAAAGGCGAGCAGTACTTC. Translating it yields CASRMWDFKGEQYF.

The chain joins TRBV9 to TRBJ2-7; D is unclear. Trimming shortened V by 3 bases and J by 4 bases, and 17 bases separated the two germline ends. CDR1 is SGDLS, CDR2 YYNGEE, per germline. The CDR3 contains 15 residues. CDR3 DNA: TGTGCCAGCAGCGACCAAGCCGGGCACCCTTACGAGCAGTACTTC. Protein: CASSDQAGHPYEQYF.

As for this clone: The sample carries other DNA sequences with the same CDR3. This chain uses TRBV2 with TRBJ2-7; 9 positions match TRBD1. The CDR3 is 14 amino acids. With 4 bases clipped from V and 3 bases from J, the junction kept 4 bases outside the gene matches. Germline loops: CDR1 SNHLY, CDR2 FYNNEI. CDR3 nucleotides: TGTGCCAGCAGTGCCGGGACAGGGAGCTACGAGCAGTACTTC. It yields the protein CASSAGTGSYEQYF.

The chain recombines TRBV9 with TRBJ1-2; the D gene is possibly TRBD1 (5 bases). Germline assignment: CDR1 SGDLS and CDR2 YYNGEE. The V gene lost 4 bases and the J gene lost 1 base, with 17 bases spanning the gap. The CDR3 sequence is 16 residues long. CDR3 DNA sequence: TGTGCCAGCAGCCTAGATGGTAGGGGAGGTAACTATGGCTACACCTTC. It encodes CASSLDGRGGNYGYTF.

V usage is TRBV6-5 and J usage is TRBJ1-2; D is unresolved. This CDR3 spans 14 amino acids. V shed 2 bases and J shed 4 bases, with 11 bases lying between them. CDR1 is MNHEY, CDR2 SVGAGI, per germline. CDR3 sequence (DNA): TGTGCCAGCAGTTACATTCCAGCGCGCTATGGCTACACCTTC. Its translation is CASSYIPARYGYTF.

On this clone itself: Sequence at one end of the junction differs from germline and may be a read error. The chain recombines TRBV5-5 with TRBJ2-1; unclear D gene. The CDR3 has 13 amino acids. Germline CDR1 is SGHKS and CDR2 is YYEKEE (reference sequence). As DNA, the CDR3 is TGTGCCAGCAGCTTAGGCTCCAACAATGAGCAGTTCTTC. Protein product: CASSLGSNNEQFF. The complete variable domain, with remaining parts taken from reference TRBV5-5 and TRBJ2-1, reads DAGVTQSPTHLIKTRGQQVTLRCSPISGHKSVSWYQQVLGQGPQFIFQYYEKEERGRGNFPDRFSARQFPNYSSELNVNALLLGDSALYLCASSLGSNNEQFFGPGTRLTVL.

The rearrangement joins TRBV4-1 to TRBJ2-3, with TRBD1 identical over 7 bases. The junction had 13 bases not matched to a gene; V was cut back by 4 bases and J by 6 bases. Germline V gives CDR1 MGHRA, CDR2 YSYEKL. The CDR3 length is 16 residues. The CDR3 region is CASSPAPGQRTDTQYF. The CDR3 nucleotides are TGCGCCAGCAGCCCAGCACCGGGACAGAGGACGGATACGCAGTATTTT.

This sequence joins TRBV4-3 and TRBJ1-4, with D possibly TRBD1 on 5 matching bases. Germline V gene lookup returns CDR1 LGHNA and CDR2 YSLEER. The CDR3 has 17 residues. The V and J ends lost 3 bases and 4 bases respectively, with 18 bases between them. CDR3 region: CASSHQAGGGYNEKLFF. The DNA of the CDR3 is TGCGCCAGCAGCCATCAAGCGGGTGGGGGTTATAATGAAAAACTGTTTTTT.

V usage is TRBV9 and J usage is TRBJ1-2, with TRBD1 as a possible D gene (5 bases). This CDR3 is built from 15 residues. Germline CDR1 SGDLS, CDR2 YYNGEE. V gave up 0 bases and J gave up 3 bases, with 12 bases separating them. The CDR3 loop reads CASSVDGGTYYGYTF. In DNA form, the CDR3 reads TGTGCCAGCAGCGTAGACGGGGGTACCTACTATGGCTACACCTTC.

This sequence joins TRBV9 and TRBJ2-7, with 10 bases aligning to TRBD1. Germline loops: CDR1 SGDLS, CDR2 YYNGEE. CDR3 length: 16 amino acids. The J segment lost 5 bases and the V segment lost 1 base, leaving 9 bases of the junction unmatched. The CDR3 protein is CASSVSRRTGGDEQYF. The CDR3 nucleotides are TGTGCCAGCAGCGTAAGTAGAAGGACAGGGGGTGACGAGCAGTACTTC.

The chain has TRBV4-3 and TRBJ1-2; TRBD1 agrees at 10 bases. Germline V CDR1 and CDR2: LGHNA, YSLEER. This CDR3 spans 15 amino acids. The junction had 7 bases not matched to a gene; V was cut back by 2 bases and J by 7 bases. The CDR3 DNA sequence: TGCGCCAGCAGCCAAAGACAGGGGGCGATTGGTGGCTACACCTTC. Its translation is CASSQRQGAIGGYTF.

The rearrangement joins TRBV9 to TRBJ2-5; possibly TRBD1 for D (5 bases). Trimming removed 4 bases from V and 1 base from J, with 14 bases in between. CDR1 and CDR2 from the germline V gene are SGDLS and YYNGEE. The CDR3 has 15 residues. The CDR3: CASSPTAGRQETQYF. For the CDR3, the DNA is TGTGCCAGCAGCCCGACGGCAGGGCGCCAAGAGACCCAGTACTTC.

The chain recombines TRBV27 with TRBJ2-2; D unclear. The germline V and J ends were trimmed by 7 bases and 0 bases, with 12 bases remaining between them. There are 15 residues in the CDR3. Germline V gives CDR1 MNHEY, CDR2 SMNVEV (reference sequence). CDR3 coding DNA: TGTGCCAGCACTTCTGGTCTATCGAACACCGGGGAGCTGTTTTTT. This translates into CASTSGLSNTGELFF.

This chain connects TRBV9 to TRBJ2-5, with 9 bases aligning to TRBD1. Trimming at V came to 3 bases and at J to 5 bases, leaving 8 bases not matched to a gene. There are 15 residues in the CDR3. Germline-derived CDR1 and CDR2 are SGDLS and YYNGEE. CDR3 sequence (DNA): TGTGCCAGCAGCGGGAAACAGGGGGCGGCGGAGACCCAGTACTTC. Amino acids: CASSGKQGAAETQYF.

The chain uses TRBV10-2 and TRBJ1-5; 8 positions agree with TRBD1. CDR1 and CDR2 from the germline V gene are WSHSY and SAAADI. The CDR3 runs to 14 residues. V lost 4 bases, J lost 4 bases, and 3 bases stayed unmatched. This chain's CDR3 is CASSVGQANQPQHF. The CDR3 DNA sequence: TGCGCCAGCAGTGTGGGACAGGCTAATCAGCCCCAGCATTTT.

The count of this clone is one. The chain is built from TRBV6-5 and TRBJ1-4; weak D call: TRBD1 (5 bases). The V gene's germline CDR1 is MNHEY and CDR2 SVGAGI. The CDR3 has 14 amino acids. Trimming pared 7 bases from V and 8 bases from J, leaving 17 bases between. The CDR3 DNA reads as TGTGCCAGCACCGAAAGACGGGGGGGGGAAAAACTGTTTTTT. Residues: CASTERRGGEKLFF.

The genes are TRBV27 and TRBJ2-3; weak D call: TRBD2 (6 bases). This CDR3 has 15 amino acids. Trimming stripped 3 bases from V and 4 bases from J, with 14 bases between. In germline, CDR1 is MNHEY, CDR2 SMNVEV (reference sequence). CDR3 sequence: CASSFWGVLADTQYF. CDR3 in DNA: TGTGCCAGCAGTTTTTGGGGGGTTCTGGCAGATACGCAGTATTTT.

Only one count was recorded for this clone. The chain links TRBV2 to TRBJ2-3; TRBD2 matches 12 bases. The germline gives CDR1 SNHLY, CDR2 FYNNEI. The V gene end was trimmed by 6 bases and the J gene end by 6 bases; junction bases not matched to a gene: 7. This CDR3 spans 15 amino acids. CDR3 region: CASRVTSGRSDTQYF. As DNA, the CDR3 is TGTGCCAGCAGGGTTACTAGCGGGAGGTCCGATACGCAGTATTTT.

V is TRBV4-1 and J is TRBJ2-1, with TRBD1 matching 8 bases. The junction had 4 bases not matched to a gene; V was cut back by 4 bases and J by 2 bases. CDR3 length: 15 amino acids. Germline V gene sequence: CDR1 MGHRA, CDR2 YSYEKL. This chain's CDR3 is CASSPDRGTYNEQFF. CDR3 sequence (DNA): TGCGCCAGCAGCCCTGACAGGGGAACCTACAATGAGCAGTTCTTC.

The chain employs TRBV7-9 and TRBJ1-2, with TRBD1 as a possible D gene (6 bases). Trimming removed 5 bases at V and 4 bases at J, with 17 bases between. The CDR3 sequence is 15 residues long. The germline V gene encodes CDR1 SEHNR and CDR2 FQNEAQ (reference sequence). CDR3 sequence (DNA): TGTGCCAGCAGCCCGGACAGACCGGGATCCTATGGCTACACCTTC. This gives the protein CASSPDRPGSYGYTF.